What follows are 28 T cell receptor beta chains derived from one specimen sequenced in a study of blood T cell repertoires in COVID-19. The protocol was immunoSEQ multiplex PCR, while the TCRdb copy is restricted to in-frame clones and leaves out a portion. The sample lists about 150,000 clones, around 74% occurring once. Sequencing input: peripheral blood. The receptors derive from a woman of 80 years or more with acute or convalescent COVID-19.

The chain recombines TRBV28 with TRBJ1-6, with TRBD1 identical over 11 bases. Per germline, CDR1 MDHEN and CDR2 SYDVKM. This CDR3 has 14 amino acids. V was pared by 6 bases and J by 11 bases, with 6 bases of the junction left unmatched. As DNA, the CDR3 is TGTGCCAGCAGATCAGGGACAGGGGGAACACCCCTCCACTTT. It yields the protein CASRSGTGGTPLHF. The variable domain in full, completed from reference TRBV28 and TRBJ1-6, reads DVKVTQSSRYLVKRTGEKVFLECVQDMDHENMFWYRQDPGLGLRLIYFSYDVKMKEKGDIPEGYSVSREKKERFSLILESASTNQTSMYLCASRSGTGGTPLHFGNGTRLTVT.

The V gene is TRBV19, the J gene TRBJ2-1; 9 bases are shared with TRBD1. The CDR3 loop spans 16 amino acids. CDR1 is LNHDA and CDR2 is SQIVND in the germline V gene (reference sequence). V shed 6 bases and J 7 bases; nucleotides not matched to a gene: 13. Written as DNA, the CDR3 is TGTGCCAGTAGCTCACCCACAGGGGGCGTCGGGAATGAGCAGTTCTTC. Amino acids: CASSSPTGGVGNEQFF.

This clone was detected only a few times. This chain links TRBV19 with TRBJ1-3; unclear D gene. CDR3 length: 14 amino acids. Looked up from germline, CDR1 is LNHDA and CDR2 is SQIVND (reference sequence). V was shortened by 6 bases and J by 0 bases, with 9 bases between the two germline ends. CDR3 DNA sequence: TGTGCCAGTAGAGACAACTTCTCTGGAAACACCATATATTTT. This codes for CASRDNFSGNTIYF. The variable domain in full, with the rest retrieved from reference TRBV19 and TRBJ1-3, is DGGITQSPKYLFRKEGQNVTLSCEQNLNHDAMYWYRQDPGQGLRLIYYSQIVNDFQKGDIAEGYSVSREKKESFPLTVTSAQKNPTAFYLCASRDNFSGNTIYFGEGSWLTVV.

This chain connects TRBV10-2 to TRBJ1-6, with 9 positions matching TRBD1. From germline, CDR1 is WSHSY and CDR2 SAAADI. V gave up 6 bases and J gave up 5 bases; unmatched junction bases: 5. The CDR3 totals 15 residues. The DNA of the CDR3 is TGCGCCAGCAGACTCGGGACAGGGAATAATTCACCCCTCCACTTT. Encoded protein: CASRLGTGNNSPLHF.

The V call is TRBV3-1 (or the pseudogene TRBV3-2), the J call TRBJ1-1; D might be TRBD1 (5 bases). Germline-derived CDR1 and CDR2 are LGHDT and YNNKEL (reference sequence). V gave up 3 bases and J gave up 8 bases, with 7 bases separating them. The CDR3 length is 11 residues. The CDR3 spells CASSHRTEAFF. CDR3 sequence (DNA): TGTGCCAGCAGCCACAGGACAGAAGCTTTCTTT.

This chain connects TRBV7-9 to TRBJ1-4; D possibly corresponds to TRBD1 (5 bases). The CDR3 totals 15 residues. Germline CDR1 and CDR2: SEHNR and FQNEAQ (reference sequence). V was cut by 4 bases and J by 6 bases, with 15 bases left in between. CDR3 residues: CASSSIRVSDEKLFF. The CDR3 DNA sequence: TGTGCCAGCAGCTCAATCAGGGTGTCCGATGAAAAACTGTTTTTT.

This chain uses TRBV18 with TRBJ2-5; 8 bases agree with TRBD1. CDR3 size: 15 residues. From germline, CDR1 is KGHSH and CDR2 LQKENI. The V gene end was trimmed by 5 bases and the J gene end by 4 bases; junction bases not matched to a gene: 9. CDR3 DNA: TGTGCCAGCTCAGGCGTCGGACAGGGCATAGAGACCCAGTACTTC. Its translation: CASSGVGQGIETQYF.

The chain carries TRBV19 and TRBJ1-4; TRBD1 aligns across 10 bases. Germline CDR1 reads LNHDA; CDR2 reads SQIVND (reference sequence). V shed 7 bases, J shed 6 bases, and the junction held 14 bases outside the gene matches. This CDR3 has 17 amino acids. CDR3 loop: CASKTDRGSHNHEKLFF. The DNA for the CDR3 is TGTGCCAGTAAGACGGACAGGGGGTCCCACAACCATGAAAAACTGTTTTTT.

The chain combines TRBV6-1 with TRBJ2-2, with a weak D call TRBD2 (6 bases). Germline V gene sequence: CDR1 MNHNS, CDR2 SASEGT. V shed 3 bases and J shed 5 bases, with 13 bases lying between them. The CDR3 covers 15 residues. In DNA, the CDR3 is TGTGCCAGCAGTGATCAACGGGAGAGAACCGGGGAGCTGTTTTTT. Protein: CASSDQRERTGELFF.

This chain links TRBV6-5 with TRBJ1-2; 9 bases fit TRBD1. This CDR3 comprises 15 residues. V shed 6 bases, J shed 3 bases, and the junction held 8 bases outside the gene matches. Looked up from germline, CDR1 is MNHEY and CDR2 is SVGAGI. CDR3 protein: CASRQQGALYYGYTF. The DNA of the CDR3 is TGTGCCAGCAGGCAACAGGGGGCATTATACTATGGCTACACCTTC.

The rearrangement links TRBV5-8 to TRBJ2-7, with TRBD2 matching 11 bases. J lost 5 bases, V lost 2 bases, and 9 bases had no gene match. From germline, CDR1 is SGHTS and CDR2 YDEGEE. The CDR3 totals 16 residues. The chain's CDR3 is CASSFWPSGGRNEQYF. The CDR3 DNA reads TGTGCCAGCAGCTTTTGGCCTAGCGGGGGGAGAAACGAGCAGTACTTC.

The CDR3 DNA reads as TGTGCCTCAGGGCAGCCCTCCTACAATGAGCAGTTCTTC. Its translation: CASGQPSYNEQFF. The chain couples TRBV11-1 to TRBJ2-1, with D possibly matching TRBD1 (5 bases). Germline V CDR1 and CDR2: SGHAT, FQDESV (reference sequence). Trimming left V 11 bases short and J 0 bases short, with 11 bases between. This CDR3 is 13 amino acids long.

This chain uses TRBV6-2 or TRBV6-3 with TRBJ1-1; D gene unclear. The V and J ends lost 0 bases and 5 bases respectively, with 13 bases between them. The CDR3 has 15 amino acids. CDR1 is MNHEY, CDR2 SVGEGT, per germline. The CDR3 DNA is TGTGCCAGCAGTTACTCGAATGGAGGGAGAACTGAAGCTTTCTTT. Translating it yields CASSYSNGGRTEAFF.

This clone has more than one count but fewer than ten. V gene TRBV18 combines with J gene TRBJ2-5; D call uncertain. Per germline, CDR1 KGHSH and CDR2 LQKENI. V lost 1 base and J lost 4, with 7 bases in between. CDR3 size: 13 residues. This CDR3 reads CASSPLTGETQYF. The CDR3 DNA is TGTGCCAGCTCACCACTGACTGGAGAGACCCAGTACTTC.

This clone occurred once. This sequence joins TRBV5-1 and TRBJ1-1; D may be TRBD1 (6 bases). The CDR3 consists of 13 residues. Trimming removed 5 bases from V and 3 bases from J, with 11 bases in between. The germline CDR1 and CDR2 sequences are SGHRS and YFSETQ. The CDR3 reads CASSTQGDTEAFF. As DNA, the CDR3 is TGCGCCAGCAGTACACAGGGTGACACTGAAGCTTTCTTT.

This chain joins TRBV27 and TRBJ1-2, with 8 bases identical to TRBD1. Trimming removed 5 bases from V and 7 bases from J; junction bases left unmatched: 12. Germline V CDR1 and CDR2: MNHEY, SMNVEV (reference sequence). The CDR3 runs to 15 residues. CDR3 in DNA: TGTGCCAGCAGTCTAGGGACAGGCGGGGGATTTGGCTACACCTTC. Its protein product is CASSLGTGGGFGYTF.

The V and J genes are TRBV6-5 and TRBJ1-5, with 8 bases fitting TRBD1. CDR3 length: 15 amino acids. Germline V gene lookup returns CDR1 MNHEY and CDR2 SVGAGI. The V and J ends lost 6 bases and 0 bases, in that order; junction bases with no gene match: 4. Written as DNA, the CDR3 is TGTGCCAGCAGATACAGGGGGTATAGCAATCAGCCCCAGCATTTT. Its protein is CASRYRGYSNQPQHF.

The rearrangement links TRBV18 to TRBJ1-1; 8 nucleotides match TRBD1. The CDR3 totals 11 residues. V gave up 8 bases and J gave up 6 bases; unmatched junction bases: 2. The germline V gene has CDR1 KGHSH and CDR2 LQKENI. CDR3 nucleotides: TGTGCCAGCCAGGGACAGGCTGAAGCTTTCTTT. Amino acid sequence: CASQGQAEAFF.

The genes are TRBV2 and TRBJ2-7, with 8 bases identical to TRBD1. The CDR3 loop spans 11 amino acids. Germline V gene sequence: CDR1 SNHLY, CDR2 FYNNEI. V was clipped by 10 bases and J by 4 bases; unmatched bases: 3. CDR3 nucleotide sequence: TGTGCCACCAGGACAGGGTACGAGCAGTACTTC. This encodes CATRTGYEQYF.

This rearrangement joins TRBV5-8 to TRBJ2-5; 7 nucleotides line up with TRBD1. The CDR3 extends over 16 amino acids. V lost 0 bases to trimming and J lost 1 base; unmatched junction nucleotides: 6. In germline, CDR1 is SGHTS, CDR2 YDEGEE. CDR3 nucleotides: TGTGCCAGCAGCTTGGCACCGACAGGGATCCAAGAGACCCAGTACTTC. This gives the protein CASSLAPTGIQETQYF.

V gene TRBV12-3 or TRBV12-4 combines with J gene TRBJ1-1; TRBD1 aligns across 7 bases. The trim removed 7 bases at V and 7 bases at J, leaving 9 bases unmatched. This CDR3 has 13 residues. CDR3 loop: CASTYFQGGEAFF. The CDR3 DNA sequence: TGTGCCAGCACCTACTTCCAGGGGGGTGAAGCTTTCTTT.

The genes are TRBV14 and TRBJ1-1; a weak D match, TRBD1 (6 bases). Germline V lookup: CDR1 SGHDN, CDR2 FVKESK. With 4 bases removed from V and 3 bases from J, the gap between germline ends came to 15 bases. This CDR3 is 15 amino acids long. CDR3 DNA: TGTGCCAGCAGCCCCCTACAGGGTGTGGACACTGAAGCTTTCTTT. Protein sequence: CASSPLQGVDTEAFF. The whole variable domain, filled in from reference TRBV14 and TRBJ1-1, reads EAGVTQFPSHSVIEKGQTVTLRCDPISGHDNLYWYRRVMGKEIKFLLHFVKESKQDESGMPNNRFLAERTGGTYSTLKVQPAELEDSGVYFCASSPLQGVDTEAFFGQGTRLTVV.

J is TRBJ2-7 and V is TRBV3-1 (or the pseudogene TRBV3-2), with D maybe TRBD1 (6 bases). CDR1 is LGHDT, CDR2 YNNKEL, per germline (reference sequence). Trimming took 2 bases from V and 5 from J, leaving 13 bases between them. This CDR3 region has 14 residues. CDR3 coding DNA: TGTGCCAGCAGCCAAAGGACAGTCAAGAACGAGCAGTACTTC. Its translation is CASSQRTVKNEQYF.

There are many counts of this clone. This chain joins TRBV19 and TRBJ2-2, with D possibly matching TRBD1 (6 bases). The V gene lost 4 bases and the J gene lost 0 bases, with 6 bases spanning the gap. The CDR3 sequence is 14 residues long. CDR1 is LNHDA, CDR2 SQIVND, per germline (reference sequence). The CDR3, as DNA: TGTGCCAGTAGTACAGGGGCGAACACCGGGGAGCTGTTTTTT. Amino acid sequence: CASSTGANTGELFF.

Written as DNA, the CDR3 is TGTGCCAGCAGCTTCAACTACGAGCAGTACTTC. Translating it yields CASSFNYEQYF. This chain joins TRBV7-2 and TRBJ2-7; D gene ambiguous. This CDR3 region has 11 residues. Germline V gene sequence: CDR1 SGHTA, CDR2 FQGNSA. Trimming cost V 3 bases and J 3 bases, with 3 bases left between them.

This clone was found many times. The chain uses TRBV6-5 and TRBJ1-6, with 8 bases aligning to TRBD1. The CDR3 has 14 amino acids. Trimming removed 6 bases from V and 9 bases from J; junction bases left unmatched: 7. Germline CDR1 MNHEY, CDR2 SVGAGI. The CDR3 here is CASSRTGGGSPLHF. The CDR3 DNA sequence: TGTGCCAGCAGCCGTACAGGGGGGGGTTCACCCCTCCACTTT.

This clone has just a few counts. This rearrangement joins TRBV3-1 (or the pseudogene TRBV3-2) to TRBJ1-1, with D possibly TRBD1 on 5 matching bases. The length of the CDR3 is 14 residues. Germline V gives CDR1 LGHDT, CDR2 YNNKEL (reference sequence). V was cut by 4 bases and J by 4 bases, with 13 bases left in between. The CDR3 nucleotides read TGTGCCAGCAGCCTGGGGGGGAAAGCCACTGAAGCTTTCTTT. It translates to CASSLGGKATEAFF.

The V call is TRBV5-1, the J call TRBJ2-7; 8 positions agree with TRBD2. CDR1 and CDR2 from the germline V gene are SGHRS and YFSETQ. V gave up 4 bases and J gave up 3 bases; unmatched junction bases: 9. This CDR3 is built from 15 residues. The chain's CDR3 is CASSDLGTRDYEQYF. CDR3 bases: TGCGCCAGCAGCGACCTCGGGACTAGAGACTACGAGCAGTACTTC.